This T cell receptor (beta chain) was recovered during a study of T-cell reconstitution after alpha-beta-depleted transplantation in children. Unique molecular identifiers were used to barcode this TCRbeta library. TCRdb recomputed calls from the PCR reads with MiXCR, one row per CDR3 protein. Of approximately 350,000 distinct CDR3 sequences listed, 15% to 20% are singletons. This CDR3 has 15 residues. The germline CDR1 and CDR2 sequences are ENHRY and SYGVKD. Trimming left V 8 bases short and J 2 bases short, with 19 bases between. The material was PBMCs, mostly from graft donor cells, obtained 360 days after TCRalphabeta/CD19-depleted stem cell transplant. The TCR originated in a male patient aged 2-15 years who had a stem cell transplant for acute lymphoblastic leukemia, so the T cells may come from the graft donor. The chain links TRBV10-3 to TRBJ2-7, with a possible D match to TRBD2 (6 bases). CDR3 amino acids: CAISAGTEPPYEQYF. For the CDR3, the DNA is TGTGCCATCTCTGCGGGGACTGAGCCTCCCTACGAGCAGTACTTC.